These T cell receptor beta chains were read from a single sample in a study of regulatory and conventional T cells in RAG deficiency. TCRdb keeps only in-frame clones here, not all; method: immunoSEQ multiplex PCR. The sample carries around 23,000 clones, around 92% recorded once. These data are also associated with another study on regulatory T cells.

The specimen sequenced was CD4+ T cells sorted from blood. Every receptor here comes from a human donor in good health. The CDR3 runs from the conserved cysteine through the conserved F or W. The order of the fields is J gene, D gene, V gene, clone size, CDR3 DNA, CDR3 protein. A D gene is named only where the DNA matches it firmly. Some rows mark clone size as missing; the rest say once, few, many or name a class of expanded clone.

j_call: TRBJ2-6
d_call: TRBD1
v_call: TRBV5-1
clone_size: NA
cdr3_nt: TGCGCCAGCAGCTCACAGGGGCTTGCTGGGGCCAACGTCCTGACTTTC
cdr3_aa: CASSSQGLAGANVLTF

j_call: TRBJ2-1
d_call: TRBD1
v_call: TRBV2
clone_size: NA
cdr3_nt: TGTGCCAGCAGTCCTAGACAGGGAATTTCCCACAATGAGCAGTTCTTC
cdr3_aa: CASSPRQGISHNEQFF

j_call: TRBJ2-7
d_call: NA
v_call: TRBV28
clone_size: NA
cdr3_nt: TGTGCCAGCAGTACATCGACAGGGACTAACTACGAGCAGTACTTC
cdr3_aa: CASSTSTGTNYEQYF

j_call: TRBJ2-7
d_call: TRBD2
v_call: TRBV4-1
clone_size: NA
cdr3_nt: TGCGCCAGCAGCCCCCCCGGGGGAGGGAGCTCCTACGAGCAGTACTTC
cdr3_aa: CASSPPGGGSSYEQYF

j_call: TRBJ2-2
d_call: NA
v_call: TRBV4-2
clone_size: NA
cdr3_nt: TGTGCCAGCAGCCATGCCTCAACAGGCCACACCGGGGAGCTGTTTTTT
cdr3_aa: CASSHASTGHTGELFF

j_call: TRBJ2-7
d_call: NA
v_call: TRBV10-1
clone_size: NA
cdr3_nt: TGCGCCAGCAGTGAGTCTCAATCGGTGCAGTACTTC
cdr3_aa: CASSESQSVQYF

j_call: TRBJ2-7
d_call: TRBD2
v_call: TRBV2
clone_size: NA
cdr3_nt: TGTGCCAGCCGGTTAGCGGGAGGGTTTGGGTACGAGCAGTACTTC
cdr3_aa: CASRLAGGFGYEQYF

j_call: TRBJ2-7
d_call: NA
v_call: TRBV18
clone_size: NA
cdr3_nt: TGTGCCAGCTCACCACAGGTCAACGAGCAGTACTTC
cdr3_aa: CASSPQVNEQYF

j_call: TRBJ2-7
d_call: NA
v_call: TRBV19
clone_size: NA
cdr3_nt: TGTGCCAGCAGTTTAGGGATATCCTACGAGCAGTACTTC
cdr3_aa: CASSLGISYEQYF

j_call: TRBJ2-7
d_call: NA
v_call: TRBV6-5
clone_size: NA
cdr3_nt: TGTGCCAGCAGTTACTCCAGGGGCCACGAGCAGTACTTC
cdr3_aa: CASSYSRGHEQYF

j_call: TRBJ2-2
d_call: TRBD2
v_call: TRBV7-9
clone_size: NA
cdr3_nt: TGTGCCAGCAGCTTAGTGGGACTAGCGGGAGAAAGAACCGGGGAGCTGTTTTTT
cdr3_aa: CASSLVGLAGERTGELFF

j_call: TRBJ2-5
d_call: NA
v_call: TRBV7-6
clone_size: NA
cdr3_nt: TGTGCCAGCAGCTTAGTTGGGACAAAGATAGGGGAGACCCAGTACTTC
cdr3_aa: CASSLVGTKIGETQYF

j_call: TRBJ2-2
d_call: NA
v_call: TRBV11-3
clone_size: NA
cdr3_nt: TGTGCCAGCAGCCCCCTGGGAGTCACCGGGGAGCTGTTTTTT
cdr3_aa: CASSPLGVTGELFF

j_call: TRBJ1-2
d_call: NA
v_call: TRBV13
clone_size: once
cdr3_nt: TGTGCCAGCAGCTTATCCGGCAGGAACTATGGCTACACCTTC
cdr3_aa: CASSLSGRNYGYTF

j_call: TRBJ1-2
d_call: TRBD1
v_call: TRBV7-2
clone_size: NA
cdr3_nt: TGTGCCACCACAGGGGTCCCCTACTATGGCTACACCTTC
cdr3_aa: CATTGVPYYGYTF

j_call: TRBJ1-3
d_call: NA
v_call: TRBV6-5
clone_size: NA
cdr3_nt: TGTGCCAGCAGTTACTCGGACGGGATAGCTGGAAACACCATATATTTT
cdr3_aa: CASSYSDGIAGNTIYF

j_call: TRBJ2-1
d_call: TRBD2
v_call: TRBV30
clone_size: NA
cdr3_nt: TGTGCCTGGAGTCTCGGGACTAGCTCCTACAATGAGCAGTTCTTC
cdr3_aa: CAWSLGTSSYNEQFF

j_call: TRBJ1-1
d_call: NA
v_call: TRBV27
clone_size: NA
cdr3_nt: TGTGCCAGCAGTTTATTCGGAGGAGCTGAAGCTTTCTTT
cdr3_aa: CASSLFGGAEAFF

j_call: TRBJ2-3
d_call: NA
v_call: TRBV10-2
clone_size: NA
cdr3_nt: TGCGCCACCCTTAGCGGCCCGACCACAGATACGCAGTATTTT
cdr3_aa: CATLSGPTTDTQYF

j_call: TRBJ2-2
d_call: NA
v_call: TRBV14
clone_size: NA
cdr3_nt: TGTGCCAGCAGCCAGTACACCACCGGGGAGCTGTTTTTT
cdr3_aa: CASSQYTTGELFF

j_call: TRBJ1-2
d_call: NA
v_call: TRBV6-1
clone_size: NA
cdr3_nt: TGTGCCAGCAGTAAACCGGGGGGCGGAAGTGGCTACACCTTC
cdr3_aa: CASSKPGGGSGYTF

j_call: TRBJ1-2
d_call: TRBD1
v_call: TRBV5-1
clone_size: NA
cdr3_nt: TGCGCCAGCAGCTTTGGGGGACAGGGGAACTATGGTTACACCTTC
cdr3_aa: CASSFGGQGNYGYTF

j_call: TRBJ2-7
d_call: NA
v_call: TRBV6-1
clone_size: NA
cdr3_nt: TGTGCCAGCAGTGAGCCCTCCCCACGAGTGGGACGCTGGGGCGAGCAGTACTTC
cdr3_aa: CASSEPSPRVGRWGEQYF

j_call: TRBJ2-2
d_call: NA
v_call: TRBV10-3
clone_size: NA
cdr3_nt: TGTGCCATCAGTGTAAGACTATCTTGGGAGACGAACACCGGGGAGCTGTTTTTT
cdr3_aa: CAISVRLSWETNTGELFF

j_call: TRBJ1-2
d_call: NA
v_call: TRBV2
clone_size: NA
cdr3_nt: TGTGCCAGCACTCGTTCTAACTATGGCTACACCTTC
cdr3_aa: CASTRSNYGYTF

j_call: TRBJ2-1
d_call: TRBD1
v_call: TRBV19
clone_size: once
cdr3_nt: TGTGCCAGTAATAAAGCCCAGGGGGCGAAGTACAATGAGCAGTTCTTC
cdr3_aa: CASNKAQGAKYNEQFF

j_call: TRBJ2-7
d_call: NA
v_call: TRBV5-1
clone_size: NA
cdr3_nt: TGCGCCAGCAGCTTGGTCGGGACACACGGCTCCGAGCAGTACTTC
cdr3_aa: CASSLVGTHGSEQYF

j_call: TRBJ1-5
d_call: NA
v_call: TRBV7-9
clone_size: few
cdr3_nt: TGTGCCAGCAGCTTAGAGGGCCAGCCCCAGCATTTT
cdr3_aa: CASSLEGQPQHF

j_call: TRBJ1-1
d_call: TRBD1
v_call: TRBV5-4
clone_size: NA
cdr3_nt: TGTGCCAGCAGCACGCCGGGACAGGGAAACACTGAAGCTTTCTTT
cdr3_aa: CASSTPGQGNTEAFF

j_call: TRBJ1-1
d_call: NA
v_call: TRBV21-1
clone_size: NA
cdr3_nt: TGTGCCAGCAGCAAAGGCCTAGCTACACTTCGCACTGAAGCTTTCTTT
cdr3_aa: CASSKGLATLRTEAFF

j_call: TRBJ2-5
d_call: TRBD2
v_call: TRBV7-2
clone_size: once
cdr3_nt: TGTGCCAGCAGCTTAGCGCGGGGGGTGGAGACCCAGTACTTC
cdr3_aa: CASSLARGVETQYF

j_call: TRBJ2-3
d_call: NA
v_call: TRBV6-6
clone_size: NA
cdr3_nt: TGTGCCAGCATCATGGGGGGCCGCGATACGCAGTATTTT
cdr3_aa: CASIMGGRDTQYF

j_call: TRBJ1-1
d_call: TRBD1
v_call: TRBV4-2
clone_size: NA
cdr3_nt: TGTGCCAGCAGCCGCTGGGGACAGGGGAACACTGAAGCTTTCTTT
cdr3_aa: CASSRWGQGNTEAFF

j_call: TRBJ2-3
d_call: NA
v_call: TRBV7-8
clone_size: NA
cdr3_nt: TGTGCCAGCAGCCCATTCACAGATACGCAGTATTTT
cdr3_aa: CASSPFTDTQYF

j_call: TRBJ1-5
d_call: TRBD1
v_call: TRBV5-1
clone_size: NA
cdr3_nt: TGCGCCAGCAGCTTGGGGCAGGGGGCAAATCAGCCCCAGCATTTT
cdr3_aa: CASSLGQGANQPQHF

j_call: TRBJ2-1
d_call: TRBD2
v_call: TRBV5-1
clone_size: NA
cdr3_nt: TGCGCCAGCAGCTTCGAAGGGACTAGCGGCTGGGATGAGCAGTTCTTC
cdr3_aa: CASSFEGTSGWDEQFF

j_call: TRBJ2-5
d_call: NA
v_call: TRBV19
clone_size: NA
cdr3_nt: TGTGCCAGTAGTATAGGTACAGGGCGTCGGGAGACCCAGTACTTC
cdr3_aa: CASSIGTGRRETQYF

j_call: TRBJ2-3
d_call: NA
v_call: TRBV5-1
clone_size: NA
cdr3_nt: TGCGCCAGCAGCTTGATTCCCCAGGCACAAGGAGATACGCAGTATTTT
cdr3_aa: CASSLIPQAQGDTQYF

j_call: TRBJ2-5
d_call: TRBD1
v_call: TRBV11-2
clone_size: NA
cdr3_nt: TGTGCCAGCAGCCCCTCCACAGGGGGCGTGACCCAGTACTTC
cdr3_aa: CASSPSTGGVTQYF

j_call: TRBJ2-1
d_call: NA
v_call: TRBV27
clone_size: NA
cdr3_nt: TGTGCCAGCAGAGAAAAACAGGGAGTCTCTTACAATGAGCAGTTCTTC
cdr3_aa: CASREKQGVSYNEQFF

j_call: TRBJ2-5
d_call: TRBD2
v_call: TRBV10-2
clone_size: NA
cdr3_nt: TGCGCCAGCAGTGAGGGACTAGCGGGGGAGACCCAGTACTTC
cdr3_aa: CASSEGLAGETQYF

j_call: TRBJ2-2
d_call: TRBD1
v_call: TRBV27
clone_size: NA
cdr3_nt: TGTGCCAGCTGCCGGGACAGGAACACCGGGGAGCTGTTTTTT
cdr3_aa: CASCRDRNTGELFF

j_call: TRBJ2-7
d_call: TRBD2
v_call: TRBV6-1
clone_size: NA
cdr3_nt: TGTGCCAGCAGTGAAGCGCCGGCACTAGCGGGAGGCGCCTACGAGCAGTACTTC
cdr3_aa: CASSEAPALAGGAYEQYF

j_call: TRBJ2-1
d_call: TRBD2
v_call: TRBV19
clone_size: NA
cdr3_nt: TGTGCCAGTAGTATCACCGGGGTAGCGGGGGGGCGCAATGAGCAGTTCTTC
cdr3_aa: CASSITGVAGGRNEQFF

j_call: TRBJ2-3
d_call: NA
v_call: TRBV10-3
clone_size: NA
cdr3_nt: TGTGCCATCAATGTCCATAGGGGTCCAGATACGCAGTATTTT
cdr3_aa: CAINVHRGPDTQYF

j_call: TRBJ2-1
d_call: TRBD1
v_call: TRBV2
clone_size: NA
cdr3_nt: TGTGCCAGCAGCGGGACAGGGAGGTATGAGCAGTTCTTC
cdr3_aa: CASSGTGRYEQFF

j_call: TRBJ2-3
d_call: NA
v_call: TRBV5-4
clone_size: NA
cdr3_nt: TGTGCCAGCAGCTTGGCCACTACAGGGCGGGATACGCAGTATTTT
cdr3_aa: CASSLATTGRDTQYF

j_call: TRBJ2-7
d_call: NA
v_call: TRBV4-1
clone_size: NA
cdr3_nt: TGCGCCAGCAGCCAAGAATCATCAGGCTTCGGGTCCTACGAGCAGTACTTC
cdr3_aa: CASSQESSGFGSYEQYF

j_call: TRBJ2-6
d_call: NA
v_call: TRBV19
clone_size: NA
cdr3_nt: TGTGCCAGTAGTCGAGGGTCCACTGGGGCCAACGTCCTGACTTTC
cdr3_aa: CASSRGSTGANVLTF

j_call: TRBJ2-5
d_call: NA
v_call: TRBV5-1
clone_size: NA
cdr3_nt: TGCGCCAGCAGCTTACAGAAACAGACCCAGTACTTC
cdr3_aa: CASSLQKQTQYF